This T cell receptor beta chain was sequenced in a study of cytomegalovirus exposure and HLA in healthy donors. The germline V gene encodes CDR1 MNHEY and CDR2 SMNVEV (reference sequence). Trimming took 2 bases from V and 0 from J, leaving 11 bases between them. This CDR3 comprises 16 residues. Primers: 60 Vbeta forward and 13 Jbeta reverse. This table comes from immunoSEQ multiplex PCR, and its TCRdb copy is limited to in-frame clones, with some not included. The sample yields hundreds of thousands of clones, about 83% seen once. The sample was PBMCs. The receptor was derived from a man aged 40-49 years in good health and CMV-seronegative. This chain uses TRBV27 with TRBJ2-1; unclear D gene. The CDR3 here is CASSLAGANSYNEQFF. The CDR3 coding sequence is TGTGCCAGCAGTTTAGCCGGAGCGAACTCCTACAATGAGCAGTTCTTC.